Listed here are 2 T cell receptor beta chains from one sample, sequenced in a study of blood T cell repertoires in COVID-19 (dated by TCRdb to 2018 to 2020). The protocol used for the library was the immunoSEQ multiplex PCR assay. TCRdb provides this immuneACCESS table in a form limited to in-frame rearrangements. Some clones are lacking; in checked studies, under half of them reflect an unresolved V gene, and why the rest are absent is not known. This sample has more than 400,000 clones in its table, and around 90% of those were observed once. In total, the top ten clones hold around 0.64% of the sample. The sequencing sample was made of PBMCs or T cells enriched from blood (not recorded which). These receptor sequences come from a woman younger than 30 who had recovered from COVID-19.

This clone was counted ten times or more. The chain has TRBV2 and TRBJ2-1, with TRBD1 matching over 7 bases. The CDR3 runs 14 residues. Germline assignment: CDR1 SNHLY and CDR2 FYNNEI. V shed 6 bases and J 4 bases; nucleotides not matched to a gene: 6. The CDR3: CASSLETGYNEQFF. CDR3 nucleotide sequence: TGTGCCAGCAGCCTCGAGACAGGGTACAATGAGCAGTTCTTC. Full variable domain (rest looked up from reference TRBV2 and TRBJ2-1): EPEVTQTPSHQVTQMGQEVILRCVPISNHLYFYWYRQILGQKVEFLVSFYNNEISEKSEIFDDQFSVERPDGSNFTLKIRSTKLEDSAMYFCASSLETGYNEQFFGPGTRLTVL.

V is TRBV12-5 and J is TRBJ1-1, with D unclear. Germline values: CDR1 LGHNT, CDR2 FRNRAP. This CDR3 is built from 13 residues. V gave up 5 bases and J gave up 3 bases, with 10 bases separating them. The CDR3 reads CASGPRMDTEAFF. In DNA form, the CDR3 reads TGTGCTAGTGGTCCGCGTATGGACACTGAAGCTTTCTTT.